This TCR beta chain was obtained from a study of early T cells in non-severe SARS-CoV-2 infection. MiXCR, run by TCRdb on the 5' RACE reads, gives a single entry per CDR3 protein. Of just under 65,000 distinct CDR3 sequences listed, more than 7% were seen once; the top ten hold around an eighth. CDR1 and CDR2 (germline): SSHAT, FNYEAQ (reference sequence). The length of the CDR3 is 15 residues. To note about this clonotype: One junction end does not reproduce the germline sequence, and a read error may be involved.

The TCR comes from an adult who was a healthcare worker with PCR-confirmed SARS-CoV-2 infection or an uninfected control (not recorded which). This sample comprised whole blood, obtained at baseline. This chain connects TRBV7-7 to TRBJ2-1, with 14 bases fitting TRBD2. CDR3: CASSRSGLAGDEQFF. CDR3 nucleotide sequence: TGTGCTAGCAGCCGATCGGGACTAGCGGGAGATGAGCAGTTCTTC.